The 14 T cell receptor beta chains below were found in one sample sequenced in a study of CD8+ T cells in alopecia areata. The treatment here: oral pan-JAK inhibitor, 5-10 mg twice daily. Following extraction, RNA underwent reverse transcription to cDNA, which served as the sequencing template. Data came from immunoSEQ multiplex PCR; TCRdb stores just in-frame clones and leaves some out. The sample lists 95,000 to 100,000 clones, around 60% occurring once. This specimen was CD8+ T cells sorted from blood, taken at week 4, from a patient treated with tofacitinib. These receptors were collected from a human donor with alopecia areata.

This chain joins TRBV7-3 and TRBJ1-6; the match to TRBD1 covers 10 bases. V dropped 5 bases and J dropped 8; count of bases not matched to a gene: 6. This CDR3 is 15 amino acids long. CDR1 is SGHTA and CDR2 is FQGTGA in the germline V gene. CDR3 amino acids: CASSPRTGGYSPLHF. The DNA of the CDR3 is TGTGCCAGCAGCCCCCGGACAGGGGGGTATTCACCCCTCCACTTT.

A few counts support this clone. The chain joins TRBV19 to TRBJ2-6, with a tentative D call TRBD2 (5 bases). The CDR3 length is 16 residues. The germline V gene has CDR1 LNHDA and CDR2 SQIVND (reference sequence). V was trimmed by 8 bases and J by 0 bases, leaving 14 bases between them. CDR3 in DNA: TGTGCCAGTCGAAGGGCCGAGGGCTCTGGGGCCAACGTCCTGACTTTC. Translating it yields CASRRAEGSGANVLTF. Full variable domain (rest looked up from reference TRBV19 and TRBJ2-6): DGGITQSPKYLFRKEGQNVTLSCEQNLNHDAMYWYRQDPGQGLRLIYYSQIVNDFQKGDIAEGYSVSREKKESFPLTVTSAQKNPTAFYLCASRRAEGSGANVLTFGAGSRLTVL.

The rearrangement joins TRBV13 to TRBJ2-1; 7 positions match TRBD2. V trimming: 5 bases; J trimming: 2 bases; junction bases outside the gene matches: 9. Germline lookup yields CDR1 PRHDT and CDR2 FYEKMQ (reference sequence). The CDR3 has 16 residues. Here the CDR3 DNA reads TGTGCCAGCAGCGACCCTTCGGGAGGAACCTACAATGAGCAGTTCTTC. It is translated as CASSDPSGGTYNEQFF.

This clone is a singleton in its sample. This rearrangement joins TRBV29-1 to TRBJ2-1, with 11 bases matching TRBD2. The V gene's germline CDR1 is SQVTM and CDR2 ANQGSEA. CDR3 size: 15 residues. Trimming at V came to 4 bases and at J to 2 bases, leaving 4 bases not matched to a gene. The CDR3, as DNA: TGCAGCGTTGCTGGGACTAGCGGAGCCTACAATGAGCAGTTCTTC. This codes for CSVAGTSGAYNEQFF.

This clone has a single count. This rearrangement joins TRBV30 to TRBJ1-2; 7 bases line up with TRBD1. The CDR3 consists of 13 residues. V gave up 1 base and J gave up 6 bases; unmatched junction bases: 5. Germline V gene data show CDR1 as GTSNPN and CDR2 as SVGIG (reference sequence). CDR3 sequence: CAWSEGAGDGYTF. The CDR3 DNA is TGTGCCTGGAGTGAGGGGGCGGGAGATGGCTACACCTTC.

The J gene is TRBJ1-3, the V gene TRBV4-1; 7 positions match TRBD1. Germline lookup yields CDR1 MGHRA and CDR2 YSYEKL. V lost 1 base and J lost 2; bases outside the gene matches: 2. The CDR3 sequence is 15 residues long. In nucleotides, the CDR3 is TGCGCCAGCAGCCAAGCCGGGACAGCTGGAAACACCATATATTTT. Protein product: CASSQAGTAGNTIYF.

The chain is built from TRBV27 and TRBJ2-1, with 12 bases that match TRBD2. CDR1 is MNHEY, CDR2 SMNVEV, per germline (reference sequence). V shed 2 bases and J 8 bases; nucleotides not matched to a gene: 7. The CDR3 extends over 16 amino acids. As DNA, the CDR3 is TGTGCCAGCAGTTTACATAGACTAGCGGGAGATTATGAGCAGTTCTTC. Translated: CASSLHRLAGDYEQFF.

The chain links TRBV6-6 to TRBJ2-2; no firm D call. V was shortened by 2 bases and J by 4 bases, with 8 bases between the two germline ends. This CDR3 spans 14 amino acids. CDR1 and CDR2 (germline): MNHNY, SVGAGI (reference sequence). CDR3 in amino acids: CASSYGQVTGELFF. Written as DNA, the CDR3 is TGTGCCAGCAGTTACGGCCAGGTCACCGGGGAGCTGTTTTTT.

The chain uses TRBV15 and TRBJ1-3, with D tentatively TRBD1 (5 bases). This CDR3 is 15 amino acids long. Germline loops: CDR1 LNHNV, CDR2 YYDKDF (reference sequence). V was pared by 0 bases and J by 0 bases, with 6 bases between. CDR3 residues: CATSRDQGSGNTIYF. The CDR3 region has the DNA TGTGCCACCAGCAGAGATCAGGGCTCTGGAAACACCATATATTTT.

This clone has only a few counts. The chain has TRBV4-1 and TRBJ2-1; 12 bases map to TRBD2. V was pared by 1 base and J by 8 bases, with 6 bases of the junction left unmatched. The germline V gene encodes CDR1 MGHRA and CDR2 YSYEKL. CDR3 size: 16 residues. Here the CDR3 DNA reads TGCGCCAGCAGCCAAGTCGCTAGCGGGGGGGTGGATGAGCAGTTCTTC. It encodes CASSQVASGGVDEQFF.

The rearrangement joins TRBV7-2 to TRBJ2-7; 7 bases are a match to TRBD2. CDR3 size: 15 residues. Per germline, CDR1 SGHTA and CDR2 FQGNSA. With V trimmed by 0 bases and J by 0 bases, 2 bases remained unmatched. This CDR3 reads CASSLAGGSSYEQYF. DNA of the CDR3: TGTGCCAGCAGCTTAGCCGGCGGGAGCTCCTACGAGCAGTACTTC.

The chain carries TRBV7-8 and TRBJ2-1; 8 bases are a match to TRBD2. This CDR3 is 14 amino acids long. Germline CDR1 and CDR2: SGHVS and FQNEAQ. Trimming removed 8 bases from V and 9 bases from J; junction bases left unmatched: 12. The CDR3 sequence is CASSVKRAGAEQFF. The CDR3 region has the DNA TGTGCCAGCTCCGTGAAAAGAGCGGGAGCTGAGCAGTTCTTC.

The chain joins TRBV15 to TRBJ2-1; 13 nucleotides agree with TRBD2. The CDR3 has 16 residues. Germline trimming cut 3 bases from V and 8 bases from J; bases unmatched to any gene: 7. The germline V gene encodes CDR1 LNHNV and CDR2 YYDKDF (reference sequence). CDR3: CATSRSLAGGLDEQFF. For the CDR3, the DNA is TGTGCCACCAGCAGGTCACTAGCGGGGGGGCTCGATGAGCAGTTCTTC.

This chain connects TRBV4-1 to TRBJ2-1; D unclear. The CDR3 runs 12 residues. The V end was cut by 1 base, the J end by 15 bases, with 13 bases between. Looked up from germline, CDR1 is MGHRA and CDR2 is YSYEKL. The DNA for the CDR3 is TGCGCCAGCAGCCAAGGGACCTCTTTGCCGTTCTTC. This encodes CASSQGTSLPFF.